The 24 T cell receptor beta chains listed next were all sequenced from one sample in a study of vaccination effects on CD4 cells after COVID-19. No antigen is known for these receptors. The table came from immunoSEQ multiplex PCR; TCRdb's copy has only in-frame clones and leaves some out. The sample carries some 60,000 clones, about 72% recorded once. Antigen-specific CD4+ T cells were expanded (with viral peptide pools) by the ViraFEST assay ahead of sequencing. Following culture for approximately ten days, CD4+ T cells were isolated. Testing of the vaccine recipients showed negative nucleocapsid antibodies and no prior SARS-CoV-2 infection. The source was CD4+ T cells from PBMCs cultured with HCoV-NL63 spike peptides, collected before COVID-19 vaccination. The origin of the receptors is a human donor who received a COVID-19 vaccine.

This rearrangement joins TRBV7-2 to TRBJ1-2; a weak D match, TRBD1 (5 bases). The CDR3 has 13 amino acids. V was trimmed by 1 base and J by 8 bases, leaving 11 bases between them. The germline gives CDR1 SGHTA, CDR2 FQGNSA. The CDR3 sequence is CASSLVGHGGYTF. DNA for the CDR3: TGTGCCAGCAGCTTAGTGGGGCATGGCGGCTACACCTTC.

V and J are TRBV5-1 and TRBJ1-2; the D gene is possibly TRBD1 (5 bases). CDR1 and CDR2 from the germline V gene are SGHRS and YFSETQ. The CDR3 length is 16 residues. Trimming removed 0 bases from V and 0 bases from J, with 12 bases in between. The DNA of the CDR3 is TGCGCCAGCAGCTTGGATGGGGGTCCTACTAACTATGGCTACACCTTC. Amino acids: CASSLDGGPTNYGYTF.

CDR3 residues: CASSYSQGSNQPQHF. In nucleotides, the CDR3 is TGTGCCAGCTCCTATTCACAGGGGAGCAATCAGCCCCAGCATTTT. The chain uses TRBV18 and TRBJ1-5; 7 bases are a match to TRBD1. CDR3 size: 15 residues. Trimming took 6 bases from V and 1 from J; bases not matched to a gene: 6. Germline CDR1 reads KGHSH; CDR2 reads LQKENI.

This clone was counted between two and nine times. V gene TRBV7-9 combines with J gene TRBJ1-6; D remains ambiguous. Germline CDR1 and CDR2: SEHNR and FQNEAQ (reference sequence). The CDR3 has 14 amino acids. The V and J ends lost 2 bases and 9 bases respectively, with 11 bases between them. CDR3 coding DNA: TGTGCCAGCAGCTTATCCGGGCCCGGTTCACCCCTCCACTTT. Translated, it gives CASSLSGPGSPLHF.

The chain is built from TRBV7-8 and TRBJ2-1; D unclear. Germline V gene lookup returns CDR1 SGHVS and CDR2 FQNEAQ. V was clipped by 5 bases and J by 1 base, with 15 bases between them. This CDR3 comprises 16 residues. This CDR3 is CASSTTDGSSYNEQFF. The CDR3 coding sequence is TGTGCCAGCAGCACGACGGACGGCTCGTCCTACAATGAGCAGTTCTTC.

This chain links TRBV6-5 with TRBJ2-3; no definite D call. This CDR3 has 13 amino acids. Trimming took 7 bases from V and 2 from J, leaving 10 bases between them. CDR1 is MNHEY, CDR2 SVGAGI, per germline. The CDR3 DNA sequence: TGTGCCAGCACCGACGACGTCACAGATACGCAGTATTTT. Its protein product is CASTDDVTDTQYF.

This clone was detected only once. V usage is TRBV28 and J usage is TRBJ2-7, with a possible D match to TRBD1 (6 bases). V lost 5 bases, J lost 3 bases, and 11 bases lay in between. This CDR3 has 13 amino acids. CDR1 is MDHEN and CDR2 is SYDVKM in the germline V gene. CDR3 sequence (DNA): TGTGCCAGCAGTCCAAGGACAGTCTACGAGCAGTACGTC. Its translation: CASSPRTVYEQYV.

The chain recombines TRBV19 with TRBJ2-2, with 8 bases that match TRBD1. The CDR3 spans 15 residues. Germline V lookup: CDR1 LNHDA, CDR2 SQIVND (reference sequence). With 6 bases clipped from V and 4 bases from J, the junction kept 7 bases outside the gene matches. The CDR3: CASSPRGLGTGELFF. CDR3 in DNA: TGTGCCAGTAGCCCCAGGGGGCTCGGCACCGGGGAGCTGTTTTTT.

The chain has TRBV24-1 and TRBJ1-4; 7 nucleotides line up with TRBD1. CDR1 is KGHDR and CDR2 is SFDVKD in the germline V gene. Trimming removed 4 bases from V and 0 bases from J; junction bases left unmatched: 4. The CDR3 loop spans 16 amino acids. The CDR3 spells CATSDGGQSTNEKLFF. The CDR3 nucleotides read TGTGCCACCAGTGACGGGGGACAGTCAACTAATGAAAAACTGTTTTTT.

The V and J genes are TRBV24-1 and TRBJ2-3; D is undetermined. Germline CDR1 and CDR2: KGHDR and SFDVKD. Trimming removed 0 bases from V and 8 bases from J, with 17 bases in between. This CDR3 spans 16 amino acids. The CDR3 is CATSDLSAQGSVTQYF. The CDR3 DNA sequence: TGTGCCACCAGTGATTTGTCGGCGCAAGGTTCGGTTACGCAGTATTTT.

This rearrangement joins TRBV5-1 to TRBJ1-1; D possibly corresponds to TRBD1 (5 bases). Germline V CDR1 and CDR2: SGHRS, YFSETQ. The ends were cut back, 3 bases at V and 0 bases at J, with 9 bases in the middle. The CDR3 spans 14 residues. The CDR3 sequence: CASSSGHLNTEAFF. The DNA of the CDR3 is TGCGCCAGCAGCTCCGGACACTTGAACACTGAAGCTTTCTTT.

This chain joins TRBV6-5 and TRBJ2-5; TRBD1 aligns across 9 bases. With 0 bases clipped from V and 9 bases from J, the junction kept 8 bases outside the gene matches. Germline values: CDR1 MNHEY, CDR2 SVGAGI. The CDR3 runs 15 residues. The CDR3 region is CASSYSLGTGSAQYF. The CDR3, as DNA: TGTGCCAGCAGTTACTCCCTTGGGACAGGGTCGGCCCAGTACTTC.

In regard to this clone: Other DNA sequences within the sample encode an identical CDR3. The J gene is TRBJ2-3, the V gene TRBV5-1; no firm D call. V was shortened by 0 bases and J by 3 bases, with 5 bases between the two germline ends. This CDR3 is built from 13 residues. Germline assignment: CDR1 SGHRS and CDR2 YFSETQ. The CDR3, as DNA: TGCGCCAGCAGCTTGGAAGGGACAGATACGCAGTATTTT. This translates into CASSLEGTDTQYF.

V and J are TRBV9 and TRBJ2-1; D unresolved. The CDR3 totals 15 residues. Trimming pared 0 bases from V and 7 bases from J, leaving 14 bases between. Per the germline V gene, CDR1 is SGDLS and CDR2 is YYNGEE. DNA for the CDR3: TGTGCCAGCAGCGTAGTCCCTAGAGGAGTAAATGAGCAGTTCTTC. Translated: CASSVVPRGVNEQFF.

This chain links TRBV6-2 or TRBV6-3 with TRBJ1-5; D remains ambiguous. CDR1 is MNHEY and CDR2 is SVGEGT in the germline V gene. The germline V and J ends were trimmed by 5 bases and 6 bases, with 8 bases remaining between them. The CDR3 is made up of 12 amino acids. Written as DNA, the CDR3 is TGTGCCAGCAGTGATTACCGTCAGCCCCAGCATTTT. Residues: CASSDYRQPQHF.

This clone has only a few counts. The V call is TRBV11-2, the J call TRBJ2-5; D possibly corresponds to TRBD1 (6 bases). CDR3 length: 16 residues. CDR1 is SGHAT, CDR2 FQNNGV, per germline. The V end was cut by 5 bases, the J end by 5 bases, with 21 bases between. CDR3: CASSTNPGVKWETQYF. The CDR3, as DNA: TGTGCCAGCAGCACGAATCCAGGGGTAAAGTGGGAGACCCAGTACTTC.

The chain is built from TRBV5-6 and TRBJ1-2, with a tentative D call TRBD1 (6 bases). Trimming left V 0 bases short and J 0 bases short, with 9 bases between. This CDR3 is 15 amino acids long. From germline, CDR1 is SGHDT and CDR2 YYEEEE. The CDR3 loop is CASSLVDRANYGYTF. DNA for the CDR3: TGTGCCAGCAGCTTGGTGGACAGAGCTAACTATGGCTACACCTTC.

V and J are TRBV5-5 and TRBJ2-1; TRBD2 is a possible D gene (6 bases). Per the germline V gene, CDR1 is SGHKS and CDR2 is YYEKEE (reference sequence). Trimming removed 3 bases at V and 1 base at J, with 14 bases between. The CDR3 has 16 residues. CDR3 DNA: TGTGCCAGCAGCTGGATACGGGGGTCATCCTACAATGAGCAGTTCTTC. This translates into CASSWIRGSSYNEQFF.

This chain connects TRBV18 to TRBJ1-1, with unresolved D. With 1 base removed from V and 0 bases from J, the gap between germline ends came to 0 bases. CDR3 length: 12 amino acids. Germline-derived CDR1 and CDR2 are KGHSH and LQKENI. DNA for the CDR3: TGTGCCAGCTCACCACTGAACACTGAAGCTTTCTTT. Translation gives CASSPLNTEAFF.

The chain uses TRBV27 and TRBJ2-7; 7 nucleotides match TRBD1. The length of the CDR3 is 13 residues. After removal of 5 bases from V and 3 bases from J, the junction contained 4 bases not matched to a gene. The V gene's germline CDR1 is MNHEY and CDR2 SMNVEV (reference sequence). CDR3 in amino acids: CASSTRQGYEQYV. CDR3 in DNA: TGTGCCAGCAGTACACGACAGGGCTACGAGCAGTACGTC.

A few counts support this clone. The rearrangement uses TRBV7-3 and TRBJ2-3; no clear D. V lost 4 bases and J 4 bases, leaving 9 bases between the germline ends. Germline V gene data show CDR1 as SGHTA and CDR2 as FQGTGA. The CDR3 totals 13 residues. The CDR3 loop reads CASSSRLSDTQYF. DNA for the CDR3: TGTGCCAGCAGCTCCCGACTCTCAGATACGCAGTATTTT.

Here the CDR3 DNA reads TGTGCCACCTACGCTCAAACGGTGAACACTGAAGCTTTCTTT. It yields the protein CATYAQTVNTEAFF. This chain uses TRBV24-1 with TRBJ1-1; D remains ambiguous. V was clipped by 9 bases and J by 0 bases, with 13 bases between them. From germline, CDR1 is KGHDR and CDR2 SFDVKD. This CDR3 region has 14 residues.

The chain couples TRBV7-9 to TRBJ2-1; 9 bases fit TRBD2. The CDR3 spans 16 residues. V was pared by 6 bases and J by 0 bases, with 6 bases of the junction left unmatched. From germline, CDR1 is SEHNR and CDR2 FQNEAQ (reference sequence). The CDR3 nucleotides read TGTGCCAGCAGGGGGAGTAGCGGGAGCTCCTACAATGAGCAGTTCTTC. Its protein is CASRGSSGSSYNEQFF. The full variable domain, with the rest looked up from reference TRBV7-9 and TRBJ2-1, is DTGVSQNPRHKITKRGQNVTFRCDPISEHNRLYWYRQTLGQGPEFLTYFQNEAQLEKSRLLSDRFSAERPKGSFSTLEIQRTEQGDSAMYLCASRGSSGSSYNEQFFGPGTRLTVL.

V and J are TRBV11-1 and TRBJ2-7; D is perhaps TRBD1 (5 bases). This CDR3 is built from 14 residues. Trimming took off 0 bases at V and 4 bases at J, with 10 bases between the two ends. CDR1 and CDR2 from the germline V gene are SGHAT and FQDESV (reference sequence). CDR3 loop: CASSLAGVRYEQYV. Here the CDR3 DNA reads TGTGCCAGCAGCTTAGCAGGGGTGCGATACGAGCAGTACGTC.